This TCR beta chain was profiled in a study of cytomegalovirus exposure and HLA in healthy donors. The PCR was carried out with 60 Vbeta primers and 13 Jbeta primers. Some clones are missing from TCRdb's copy, which holds only in-frame ones; the method was immunoSEQ multiplex PCR. The sample has about 160,000 clones; roughly 80% are singletons. Trimming took 4 bases from V and 5 from J; bases not matched to a gene: 7. Germline V gene data show CDR1 as SGHRS and CDR2 as YFSETQ. The CDR3 runs 14 residues. Sequenced sample: PBMCs. The TCR comes from a man aged 50-60 years in good health and CMV-seropositive. This chain joins TRBV5-1 and TRBJ1-1; 8 bases fit TRBD1. CDR3 in DNA: TGCGCCAGCAGCCACGGACAGGGTCTGACTGAAGCTTTCTTT. Amino acid sequence: CASSHGQGLTEAFF.